The 17 T cell receptor beta chains in this list originate from one sample, sequenced in a study of blood T cells in healthy people across ages. Combining a sample-barcoded 5' primer with a J-beta primer mix, a second PCR ran for roughly 7 to 12 cycles. TCRdb itself ran the 5' RACE reads through MiXCR, one entry per CDR3 protein. Altogether about 1,400,000 distinct CDR3 sequences are present, roughly 64% being singletons, with the ten largest covering 5.5% to 8%. Sequencing was carried out using blood. All receptors derive from a man aged 18 to 29 in good health.

The V gene is TRBV20-1, the J gene TRBJ2-5; either TRBD1 or TRBD2 may fit D (5 bases each). CDR1 and CDR2 (germline): DFQATT, SNEGSKA (reference sequence). Trimming removed 5 bases at V and 5 bases at J, with 18 bases between. This CDR3 is 14 amino acids long. CDR3 nucleotide sequence: TGCAGTGCTCCACGGGGCAGCGCGGGTGAGACCCAGTACTTC. Amino acid sequence: CSAPRGSAGETQYF.

The chain couples TRBV3-1 to TRBJ2-5; 12 positions match TRBD1. Gene TRBJ2-7 matches the end of the DNA better, so the J call may be wrong. Germline V CDR1 and CDR2: LGHDT, YNNKEL (reference sequence). This CDR3 has 19 amino acids. The CDR3 is CASSQGPGTGGGLGNEQYF. CDR3 in DNA: TGTGCCAGCAGCCAAGGACCTGGGACAGGGGGCGGACTGGGGAACGAGCAGTACTTC.

Concerning this clonotype: The junction does not match germline at one end; this may be a read error. The gene calls are TRBV7-7 and TRBJ2-7; D call uncertain. The DNA end lines up better with TRBJ2-5; the J call may be wrong. Germline V gene sequence: CDR1 SSHAT, CDR2 FNYEAQ (reference sequence). This CDR3 is built from 13 residues. This CDR3 is CASSLDSEQTQYF. CDR3 coding DNA: TGTGCTAGCAGCTTAGATTCGGAGCAGACCCAGTACTTC.

This chain connects TRBV28 to TRBJ2-7; D possibly corresponds to TRBD2 (5 bases). The CDR3 loop spans 15 amino acids. CDR1 is MDHEN and CDR2 is SYDVKM in the germline V gene. V lost 6 bases, J lost 3 bases, and 18 bases lay in between. The CDR3 DNA is TGTGCCAGCAGCCTGAGGGCCCTAGGCGTCTACGAGCAGTACTTC. Translating it yields CASSLRALGVYEQYF.

This sequence joins TRBV18 and TRBJ2-3; the match to TRBD1 covers 9 bases. The germline V gene has CDR1 KGHSH and CDR2 LQKENI. The CDR3 is made up of 16 amino acids. J gave up 5 bases and V 3 bases, and 9 bases lay outside the gene matches. This CDR3 is CASSPRDRVKEDTQYF. The DNA for the CDR3 is TGTGCCAGCTCACCCCGGGACAGGGTTAAGGAAGATACGCAGTATTTT.

CDR3 nucleotides: TGCGCCAGCAGCCAAGGCACTAGCGGGACGATAGACACGCAGTATTTT. It specifies CASSQGTSGTIDTQYF. This chain connects TRBV4-3 to TRBJ2-3, with TRBD2 identical over 10 bases. Germline V gives CDR1 LGHNA, CDR2 YSLEER. V was clipped by 1 base and J by 9 bases; unmatched bases: 10. CDR3 length: 16 residues.

V and J are TRBV2 and TRBJ2-1; no firm D call. This CDR3 is built from 11 residues. V gave up 4 bases and J gave up 12 bases, with 10 bases separating them. The germline V gene has CDR1 SNHLY and CDR2 FYNNEI. The chain's CDR3 is CASSGTMGQFF. The CDR3 DNA sequence: TGTGCCAGCAGTGGCACTATGGGGCAGTTCTTC. Together with reference TRBV2 and TRBJ2-1, the CDR3 gives the full variable domain: EPEVTQTPSHQVTQMGQEVILRCVPISNHLYFYWYRQILGQKVEFLVSFYNNEISEKSEIFDDQFSVERPDGSNFTLKIRSTKLEDSAMYFCASSGTMGQFFGPGTRLTVL.

The chain joins TRBV7-8 to TRBJ1-5, with D possibly matching TRBD1 (5 bases). This CDR3 has 16 residues. Germline V gene sequence: CDR1 SGHVS, CDR2 FQNEAQ. Between the trimmed V and J ends, which lost 4 bases and 1 base, there was a span of 14 bases. CDR3 DNA sequence: TGTGCCAGCAGCTCACAGGAAAAGAGGAGCAATCAGCCCCAGCATTTT. The encoded protein is CASSSQEKRSNQPQHF.

This chain connects TRBV13 to TRBJ2-1; 7 nucleotides match TRBD2. The CDR3 runs 16 residues. CDR1 and CDR2 (germline): PRHDT, FYEKMQ (reference sequence). V was clipped by 4 bases and J by 3 bases; unmatched bases: 9. The CDR3 sequence is CASSSPGGNLYNEQFF. In nucleotides, the CDR3 is TGTGCCAGCAGCTCCCCCGGGGGGAATCTCTACAATGAGCAGTTCTTC.

The chain links TRBV11-1 to TRBJ2-3, with TRBD1 matching over 10 bases. Losses at the gene ends were 4 bases for V and 5 bases for J; bases not matched to a gene: 27. The CDR3 runs 22 residues. Germline CDR1 reads SGHAT; CDR2 reads FQDESV (reference sequence). The CDR3 sequence is CASSYSSGGGTGDLYVRDTQYF. The CDR3 bases are TGTGCCAGCAGCTATTCCTCCGGAGGAGGGACAGGGGATCTATACGTCCGAGATACGCAGTATTTT.

The chain combines TRBV6-1 with TRBJ1-1; D remains unclear. Germline-derived CDR1 and CDR2 are MNHNS and SASEGT. The germline V and J ends were trimmed by 2 bases and 1 base, with 11 bases remaining between them. CDR3 length equals 15 residues. The CDR3, as DNA: TGTGCCAGCAGTGAAAGTTGGGCCCCGAACACTGAAGCTTTCTTT. Its translation: CASSESWAPNTEAFF.

This clonotype was seen only a few times. V gene TRBV29-1 combines with J gene TRBJ2-1; TRBD2 is a possible D gene (6 bases). The CDR3 is made up of 13 amino acids. CDR1 is SQVTM and CDR2 is ANQGSEA in the germline V gene. Between the trimmed V and J ends, which lost 7 bases and 10 bases, there was a span of 20 bases. CDR3 region: CSATSGGAGEQFF. The CDR3 DNA sequence: TGCAGCGCTACCTCGGGCGGGGCCGGGGAGCAGTTCTTC.

This rearrangement joins TRBV7-9 to TRBJ2-7; D is uncertain. Germline loops: CDR1 SEHNR, CDR2 FQNEAQ (reference sequence). The CDR3 has 11 residues. Trimming removed 10 bases from V and 3 bases from J, with 10 bases in between. The CDR3 protein is CANSPGYEQYF. The CDR3 DNA reads TGTGCCAACAGTCCTGGCTACGAGCAGTACTTC.

The table lists this clonotype with a count of one. V and J are TRBV20-1 and TRBJ2-7, with no clear D. CDR3 size: 14 residues. V lost 0 bases and J lost 0, with 9 bases in between. Germline assignment: CDR1 DFQATT and CDR2 SNEGSKA (reference sequence). The CDR3 coding sequence is TGCAGTGCTAGAGATGATACCTTCTCCTACGAGCAGTACTTC. Its protein is CSARDDTFSYEQYF.

The chain couples TRBV10-1 to TRBJ2-5, with 9 bases matching TRBD1. V lost 2 bases and J lost 3; bases outside the gene matches: 4. Germline V gene data show CDR1 as WNHNN and CDR2 as SYGVQD (reference sequence). The CDR3 extends over 15 amino acids. The CDR3, as DNA: TGCGCCAGCAGTGAGAACAGGGGGCCGGAAGAGACCCAGTACTTC. Protein: CASSENRGPEETQYF.

CDR3 bases: TGTGCCGCGGCATGGACCTGGGCAGACCAAGAGACCCAGTACTTC. Protein: CAAAWTWADQETQYF. V and J are TRBV6-4 and TRBJ2-5, with D unresolved. Germline CDR1 is MRHNA and CDR2 is SNTAGT. V was shortened by 11 bases and J by 0 bases, with 19 bases between the two germline ends. CDR3 length equals 15 residues.

The chain recombines TRBV25-1 with TRBJ2-3; D remains unclear. Germline V lookup: CDR1 MGHDK, CDR2 SYGVNS. This CDR3 contains 12 residues. V was shortened by 4 bases and J by 6 bases, with 8 bases between the two germline ends. The CDR3: CASSGLTDTQYF. CDR3 nucleotides: TGTGCCAGCAGTGGCCTGACCGATACGCAGTATTTT.